The 6 T cell receptor beta chains presented below share a single source sample, sequenced in a study of blood T cells in healthy people across ages. For the second PCR, which ran for about 7 to 11 cycles, a sample-barcoded 5' primer and a J-beta primer mix were used. MiXCR, run by TCRdb on the 5' RACE reads, gives a single entry per CDR3 protein. The table has about 750,000 distinct CDR3 sequences, about 53% seen once; the top ten hold about 42%. Sequencing was done on a sample of blood. These receptors were collected from a man aged 80 or over in good health.

The DNA for the CDR3 is TGTGCCAGCAGCCAAGATGAGGGGGCCGGCGGGGAGCTGTTTTTT. Encoded protein: CASSQDEGAGGELFF. J is TRBJ2-2 and V is TRBV4-2; TRBD1 agrees at 7 bases. The germline gives CDR1 LGHNA, CDR2 YNFKEQ. The length of the CDR3 is 15 residues. The V segment lost 0 bases and the J segment 7 bases; nucleotides outside the gene matches: 5.

Only a few counts were recorded for this clonotype. The rearrangement uses TRBV29-1 and TRBJ2-7; weak D call: TRBD1 (5 bases). With 8 bases removed from V and 2 bases from J, the gap between germline ends came to 10 bases. The CDR3 consists of 11 residues. The germline V gene has CDR1 SQVTM and CDR2 ANQGSEA. CDR3 bases: TGCAGCTTCAGGGTTGCCTACGAGCAGTACTTC. Its translation: CSFRVAYEQYF.

In this sample, this clonotype turned up many times. This chain joins TRBV29-1 and TRBJ2-7, with D tentatively TRBD1 (6 bases). Per germline, CDR1 SQVTM and CDR2 ANQGSEA. This CDR3 is built from 13 residues. Trimming shortened V by 3 bases and J by 2 bases, and 11 bases separated the two germline ends. CDR3 coding DNA: TGCAGCGTTGATACAGGGAACACCTACGAGCAGTACTTC. Its protein product is CSVDTGNTYEQYF.

This clonotype has a single count. The chain recombines TRBV7-2 with TRBJ1-2, with D hard to call. V was trimmed by 6 bases and J by 7 bases, leaving 12 bases between them. This CDR3 is built from 12 residues. The germline V gene has CDR1 SGHTA and CDR2 FQGNSA. CDR3 amino acids: CASSPPRSGYTF. As DNA, the CDR3 is TGTGCCAGCAGTCCCCCCAGGAGTGGCTACACCTTC. The full variable domain, its missing parts supplied by reference TRBV7-2 and TRBJ1-2, is GAGVSQSPSNKVTEKGKDVELRCDPISGHTALYWYRQSLGQGLEFLIYFQGNSAPDKSGLPSDRFSAERTGGSVSTLTIQRTQQEDSAVYLCASSPPRSGYTFGSGTRLTVV.

This clonotype came up a few times. This sequence joins TRBV5-1 and TRBJ1-5; 7 bases are shared with TRBD1. This CDR3 comprises 14 residues. From germline, CDR1 is SGHRS and CDR2 YFSETQ. V lost 9 bases to trimming and J lost 5 bases; unmatched junction nucleotides: 11. The CDR3 DNA reads as TGCGCCACCAAACCCGGGACAGCGGATCAGCCCCAGCATTTT. Translation gives CATKPGTADQPQHF.

V usage is TRBV7-2 and J usage is TRBJ1-2; 8 bases map to TRBD1. V lost 5 bases, J lost 4 bases, and 6 bases stayed unmatched. The CDR3 spans 14 residues. From germline, CDR1 is SGHTA and CDR2 FQGNSA. CDR3 coding DNA: TGTGCCAGCAGCCATGGACAGGGAGGCTATGGCTACACCTTC. Translation gives CASSHGQGGYGYTF.